These 4 T cell receptor beta chains originate from one sample sequenced in a study of CD8 T cells in Susac syndrome. Random hexamers were used to reverse transcribe the RNA input (about 0.5 to 1 ug). A single record per CDR3 protein comes from TCRdb applying MiXCR to the immunoSEQ multiplex PCR reads. The table shows about 100,000 distinct CDR3 sequences, with 95% occurring only once. The specimen was CD8+ T cells from PBMCs. These receptors originate from a human donor with Susac syndrome.

The chain is built from TRBV29-1 and TRBJ2-1; D is unclear. The CDR3 sequence is 11 residues long. Trimming left V 0 bases short and J 7 bases short, with 4 bases between. CDR1 SQVTM and CDR2 ANQGSEA come from the germline V gene. CDR3 amino acids: CSVEDLNEQFF. The CDR3 DNA is TGCAGCGTTGAAGATCTTAATGAGCAGTTCTTC.

The V call is TRBV29-1, the J call TRBJ1-1, with D possibly matching TRBD1 (5 bases). V lost 4 bases and J 0 bases, leaving 12 bases between the germline ends. Germline-derived CDR1 and CDR2 are SQVTM and ANQGSEA. The CDR3 sequence is 14 residues long. CDR3 DNA: TGCAGCGTTGCCGGGGCAGCCATGAACACTGAAGCTTTCTTT. Translation gives CSVAGAAMNTEAFF.

This sequence joins TRBV27 and TRBJ1-2; D is possibly TRBD1 (6 bases). V lost 8 bases to trimming and J lost 6 bases, with 19 bases between them. The CDR3 covers 14 residues. The V gene's germline CDR1 is MNHEY and CDR2 SMNVEV (reference sequence). The CDR3 nucleotides are TGTGCCAGCTGTACTTCGGGGGCTTGGGATGGCTACACCTTC. It translates to CASCTSGAWDGYTF.

J is TRBJ2-7 and V is TRBV27; D is unclear. This CDR3 comprises 14 residues. Trimming removed 5 bases from V and 0 bases from J, with 11 bases in between. Germline-derived CDR1 and CDR2 are MNHEY and SMNVEV (reference sequence). CDR3 nucleotides: TGTGCCAGCAGTCCCCGCAGCTCCTCCTACGAGCAGTACTTC. Translation gives CASSPRSSSYEQYF.